This T cell receptor (beta chain) was documented in a study of T-cell reconstitution after alpha-beta-depleted transplantation in children. Regarding the study as a whole: The study reportedly traced alpha-beta T cells about two months after transplant to several hundred expanded graft clones. Among T cells one year after transplant, newly produced cells accounted for most counts and diversity. Where some patients showed high TCRbeta diversity at day 60, it came from recipient T cells and thymic progenitors that had survived.

This clonotype was seen a handful of times. Its antigen is unidentified. Unique molecular identifiers were used to barcode this TCRbeta library. TCRdb reanalysed the PCR reads using MiXCR and keeps one entry per CDR3 protein. The sample gives approximately 130,000 distinct CDR3 sequences, 8.5% to 10% of which show up once; around 24% is in the top ten. Trimming removed 3 bases from V and 0 bases from J, with 14 bases in between. The CDR3 length is 17 residues. Germline CDR1 reads SGHAT; CDR2 reads FQNNGV. Sample: PBMCs, mostly from graft donor cells, taken 180 days after TCRalphabeta/CD19-depleted stem cell transplant. This clonotype was sampled from a girl in the first two years of life who had a stem cell transplant for combined immunodeficiency, so the T cells may come from the graft donor. V is TRBV11-2 and J is TRBJ2-2, with no clear D. Here the CDR3 reads CASSFFLAAANTGELFF. The CDR3 DNA reads TGTGCCAGCAGCTTTTTCTTGGCGGCAGCGAACACCGGGGAGCTGTTTTTT.